This T cell receptor beta chain was documented in a study of read filtering for tumor transcriptome and immune sequencing. The sample holds many counts of this clonotype. From about 0.4 ug of RNA, a library with molecular barcoded alpha/delta and beta/gamma adaptors was made. Each CDR3 protein gets one entry after TCRdb re-called the reads with MiXCR. The table lists approximately 25,000 distinct CDR3 sequences, under 15% of them singletons. This CDR3 region has 16 residues. Germline V gene lookup returns CDR1 SGHKS and CDR2 YYEKEE (reference sequence). The V gene end was trimmed by 4 bases and the J gene end by 5 bases; junction bases not matched to a gene: 8.

This receptor was taken from a donor older than 35 with multiple myeloma. J is TRBJ2-3 and V is TRBV5-5, with 12 nucleotides matching TRBD1. Source material: a population of CD138-negative cells sorted from bone marrow. DNA of the CDR3: TGTGCCAGCAGCCCTTTGGGACAGGGGGCGATAGATACGCAGTATTTT. Translating it yields CASSPLGQGAIDTQYF.